A single count supports the clone carrying this TCR beta chain. This sequence may be a read error, since a much larger clone differs from it by one base. The data originate from a study of T cells in Graves' hyperthyroidism and ophthalmopathy. In patients aged 18 to 65, hyperthyroidism was newly diagnosed, with duration under 2 months. Uncontrolled infection, other autoimmune disease, pregnancy and lactation each barred patients from inclusion. Diagnostic assessment was based on clinical symptoms, serum thyroxine and TRAb, thyroid ultrasound and orbital computed tomography. The source material, RNA transcripts, was used to amplify TCR beta CDR3 regions. HTBI primers were the set used in a first-round RT-PCR of the TCR CDR3. One entry per CDR3 protein results from TCRdb running MiXCR on the multiplex PCR reads. The sample lists hundreds of thousands of distinct CDR3 sequences, around a third occurring once.

The sequenced material came from blood. The source is a woman in her thirties or forties with Graves' hyperthyroidism.

Written as DNA, the CDR3 is TGTGCCAGCAGCCAAGACTCGGCAATTCCTTATGACTACACCTTC. Amino acids: CASSQDSAIPYDYTF. V gene TRBV14 combines with J gene TRBJ1-2; D is ambiguous. The germline V gene has CDR1 SGHDN and CDR2 FVKESK. This CDR3 comprises 15 residues.